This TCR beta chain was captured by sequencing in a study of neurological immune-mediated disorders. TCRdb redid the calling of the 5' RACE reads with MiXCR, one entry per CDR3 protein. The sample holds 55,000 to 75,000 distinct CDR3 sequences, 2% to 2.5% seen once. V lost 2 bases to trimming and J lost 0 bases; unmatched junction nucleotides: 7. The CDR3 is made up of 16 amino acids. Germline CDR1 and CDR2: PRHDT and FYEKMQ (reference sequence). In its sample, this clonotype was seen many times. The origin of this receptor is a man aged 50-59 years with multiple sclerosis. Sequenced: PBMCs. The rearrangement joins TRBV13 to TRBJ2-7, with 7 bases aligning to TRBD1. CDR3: CASSLKGQWGSYEQYF. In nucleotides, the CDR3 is TGTGCCAGCAGCTTAAAGGGACAGTGGGGCTCCTACGAGCAGTACTTC.